This TCR beta chain was identified during a study of CD8 T cells in ankylosing spondylitis. The germline V gene encodes CDR1 SGHRS and CDR2 YFSETQ. The junction had 9 bases not matched to a gene; V was cut back by 4 bases and J by 1 base. This CDR3 contains 18 residues. Findings and limits, study-wide: Roughly eight highly homologous variants made up a TCR beta motif, and this motif appeared characteristic of ankylosing spondylitis blood. Significantly higher representation of disease-linked clones was reported for matched ankylosing spondylitis synovial fluid. Disease-linked clones bore a CD8+ phenotype and were relatively rare in peripheral blood.

A quantitative 5'-RACE method, one with molecular barcodes, was used to make TCR beta libraries. Each CDR3 protein is one row after TCRdb ran MiXCR on the 5' RACE reads. The data show roughly 91,000 distinct CDR3 sequences, about 8.6% seen once. In this sample, this clonotype turned up many times. Its antigen is not identified. The sample was blood, either unsorted or a sorted T cell fraction (not recorded which). The origin of this receptor is a male donor with ankylosing spondylitis or in good health (not recorded which). The chain is built from TRBV5-1 and TRBJ2-1; 12 bases map to TRBD1. For the CDR3, the DNA is TGCGCCAGCAGCCTAGGGACAGGGGGCTCCCTTTCCTACAATGAGCAGTTCTTC. It specifies CASSLGTGGSLSYNEQFF.